One sample yielded the 14 T cell receptor beta chains listed below, sequenced in a study of OX40 agonist ivuxolimab in advanced cancers. Clones were read by immunoSEQ multiplex PCR, and TCRdb kept only the in-frame ones, dropping some. The profile covers around 72,000 clones, with 80% to 90% appearing a single time and 9.5% to 12% taken by the ten largest. The specimen comprised CD4+ or CD8+ T cells sorted from blood, sampled in a trial of the OX40 agonist ivuxolimab. Receptors were obtained from an adult with an advanced solid tumor such as melanoma, head and neck, liver or kidney cancer.

The rearrangement joins TRBV18 to TRBJ2-5; D ambiguous. Trimming pared 4 bases from V and 2 bases from J, leaving 2 bases between. The germline gives CDR1 KGHSH, CDR2 LQKENI. CDR3 length equals 11 residues. In DNA form, the CDR3 reads TGTGCCAGCTCACGGCAAGAGACCCAGTACTTC. The encoded protein is CASSRQETQYF.

The chain has TRBV5-6 and TRBJ2-3; unclear D gene. Trimming shortened V by 7 bases and J by 0 bases, and 12 bases separated the two germline ends. Germline lookup yields CDR1 SGHDT and CDR2 YYEEEE. This CDR3 region has 14 residues. CDR3 protein: CASSDGPSTDTQYF. The CDR3 DNA reads as TGTGCCAGCTCCGACGGCCCTAGCACAGATACGCAGTATTTT.

As regards this clone: A read error may produce the germline difference seen at one junction end. V and J are TRBV7-7 and TRBJ2-2; perhaps TRBD2 as D (6 bases). Germline CDR1 reads SSHAT; CDR2 reads FNYEAQ (reference sequence). The CDR3 extends over 14 amino acids. DNA of the CDR3: TGTGCTAGCAGCCTACGGCTAGCGACCGGGGAGCTGTTTTTT. Encoded protein: CASSLRLATGELFF.

This sequence joins TRBV12-2 and TRBJ2-5; the table gives TRBD2 as D, unverified against the DNA. The closer fit of TRBJ2-7 to the DNA end suggests the J call may be wrong. TRBV12-2 is a listed pseudogene. The CDR3 covers 14 residues. This CDR3 reads CASRFRRGNYEQYF. CDR3 nucleotide sequence: TGTGCAAGTCGCTTCAGGAGAGGGAACTACGAGCAGTACTTC.

J is TRBJ2-2 and V is TRBV28, with 8 bases aligning to TRBD1. The CDR3 has 15 residues. The trim removed 5 bases at V and 7 bases at J, leaving 9 bases unmatched. Germline lookup yields CDR1 MDHEN and CDR2 SYDVKM. The CDR3 nucleotides are TGTGCCAGCAGTCGGACAGGGTTAGGTTACGGGGAGCTGTTTTTT. Protein: CASSRTGLGYGELFF.

This clone was seen only a few times. The chain uses TRBV28 and TRBJ1-5; D not certain. The CDR3 runs 14 residues. Looked up from germline, CDR1 is MDHEN and CDR2 is SYDVKM. V was trimmed by 4 bases and J by 0 bases, leaving 7 bases between them. CDR3 residues: CASSWVYSNQPQHF. The CDR3 DNA reads as TGTGCCAGCAGTTGGGTCTATAGCAATCAGCCCCAGCATTTT.

The rearrangement joins TRBV21-1 to TRBJ2-2; the table names TRBD1, a call not compared with the DNA. TRBV21-1 is an annotated pseudogene. The CDR3 loop spans 17 amino acids. CDR3 region: CASSKPQGVPNTGELFF. CDR3 nucleotides: TGTGCCAGCAGCAAACCACAGGGGGTCCCGAACACCGGGGAGCTGTTTTTT.

This clone has just a few counts. The chain joins TRBV2 to TRBJ1-1; D is unclear. This CDR3 has 13 residues. V was pared by 6 bases and J by 3 bases, with 11 bases between. Germline V lookup: CDR1 SNHLY, CDR2 FYNNEI. The CDR3 is CASSQVGYTEAFF. The CDR3 nucleotides read TGTGCCAGCAGCCAGGTAGGGTACACTGAAGCTTTCTTT.

The J gene is TRBJ2-7, the V gene TRBV29-1, with D hard to call. Trimming pared 6 bases from V and 1 base from J, leaving 7 bases between. Germline V CDR1 and CDR2: SQVTM, ANQGSEA. The CDR3 is 11 residues long. In nucleotides, the CDR3 is TGCAGCGTGTTGGGTTCCTACGAGCAGTACTTC. It specifies CSVLGSYEQYF.

This clone appeared once. The chain is built from TRBV5-4 and TRBJ1-2; 7 nucleotides line up with TRBD1. Germline values: CDR1 SGHNT, CDR2 YYREEE (reference sequence). V trimming: 2 bases; J trimming: 7 bases; junction bases outside the gene matches: 5. The CDR3 runs 13 residues. CDR3: CASSLNRGSGYTF. The DNA of the CDR3 is TGTGCCAGCAGCTTAAACAGGGGATCTGGCTACACCTTC.

This clone was seen only a few times. The chain uses TRBV5-1 and TRBJ2-1, with D maybe TRBD2 (6 bases). The CDR3 spans 15 residues. Germline lookup yields CDR1 SGHRS and CDR2 YFSETQ. V dropped 1 base and J dropped 2 bases, with 10 bases sitting between them. CDR3 DNA sequence: TGCGCCAGCAGCTTGATCGGGAGTACCTACAATGAGCAGTTCTTC. Translating it yields CASSLIGSTYNEQFF.

The rearrangement joins TRBV10-3 to TRBJ2-5; D gene unclear. Trimming took 5 bases from V and 5 from J, leaving 6 bases between them. This CDR3 contains 11 residues. The germline gives CDR1 ENHRY, CDR2 SYGVKD. CDR3 protein: CAISLGETQYF. CDR3 bases: TGTGCCATCAGTCTCGGCGAGACCCAGTACTTC.

This clone was picked up one time. The chain carries TRBV2 and TRBJ2-1, with D possibly matching TRBD2 (5 bases). Between the trimmed V and J ends, which lost 7 bases and 9 bases, there was a span of 25 bases. Germline lookup yields CDR1 SNHLY and CDR2 FYNNEI. The CDR3 sequence is 16 residues long. The CDR3 DNA reads as TGTGCCAGCACCCCGAAAAGGACTGATGCGCCGGGTGAGCAGTTCTTC. Encoded protein: CASTPKRTDAPGEQFF.

The rearrangement uses TRBV2 and TRBJ1-2; no clear D. This CDR3 has 12 residues. Germline-derived CDR1 and CDR2 are SNHLY and FYNNEI. V shed 4 bases and J shed 4 bases, with 7 bases lying between them. CDR3 in amino acids: CASSAWTYGYTF. The CDR3 DNA follows: TGTGCCAGCAGTGCCTGGACCTATGGCTACACCTTC.